This T cell receptor (beta chain) was captured in a study of T cells after somatic rescue of genetic block. V dropped 4 bases and J dropped 6 bases, with 7 bases sitting between them. This CDR3 has 12 amino acids. CDR1 MNHEY and CDR2 SMNVEV come from the germline V gene (reference sequence). The repertoire was sequenced with immunoSEQ multiplex PCR; TCRdb's copy has only in-frame clones and lacks some. The repertoire holds 110,000 or so clones, with around nine tenths as singletons. The sample comprised peripheral blood mononuclear cells (PBMCs). This sequence was found in a woman aged 18-30 years. V gene TRBV27 combines with J gene TRBJ1-5; tentatively, D is TRBD1 (6 bases). The CDR3 here is CASSSTGQPQHF. The CDR3 DNA follows: TGTGCCAGCAGTTCGACAGGTCAGCCCCAGCATTTT.